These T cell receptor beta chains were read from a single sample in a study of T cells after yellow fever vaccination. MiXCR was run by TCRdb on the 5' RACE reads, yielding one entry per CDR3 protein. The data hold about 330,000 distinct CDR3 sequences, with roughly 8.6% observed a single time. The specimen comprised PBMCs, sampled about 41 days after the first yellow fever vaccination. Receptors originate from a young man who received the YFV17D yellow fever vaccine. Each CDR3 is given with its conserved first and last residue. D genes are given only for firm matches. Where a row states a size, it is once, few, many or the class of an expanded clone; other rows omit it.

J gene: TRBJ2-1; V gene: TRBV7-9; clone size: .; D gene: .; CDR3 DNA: TGTGCCAGCAGCCCGACTACCAACTACAATGAGCAGTTCTTC; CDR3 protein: CASSPTTNYNEQFF
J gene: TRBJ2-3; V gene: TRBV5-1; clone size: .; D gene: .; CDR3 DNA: TGCGCCAGCCGTAGGGTAGGGGACACAGATACGCAGTATTTT; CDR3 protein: CASRRVGDTDTQYF
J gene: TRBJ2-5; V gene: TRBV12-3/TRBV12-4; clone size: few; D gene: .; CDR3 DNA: TGTGCCAGCAGTTTTTCGCGAGAGACCCAGTACTTC; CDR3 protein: CASSFSRETQYF
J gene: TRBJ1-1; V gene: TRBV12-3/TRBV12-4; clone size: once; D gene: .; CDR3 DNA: TGTGCCAGCAGTCGCGATTTCACTGAAGCTTTCTTT; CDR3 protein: CASSRDFTEAFF
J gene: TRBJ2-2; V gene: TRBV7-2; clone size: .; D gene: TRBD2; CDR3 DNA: TGTGCCAGCAGCTGGACTAGCGGGAGTACCGGGGAGCTGTTTTTT; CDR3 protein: CASSWTSGSTGELFF
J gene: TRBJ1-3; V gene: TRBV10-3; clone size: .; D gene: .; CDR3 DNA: TGTGCCATCACCCCGCGAGGGCCCGGAAACACCATATATTTT; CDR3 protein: CAITPRGPGNTIYF
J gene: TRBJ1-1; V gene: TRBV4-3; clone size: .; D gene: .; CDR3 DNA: TGCGCCAGCAGCCATCCTGAGAGCGGTAACACTGAAGCTTTCTTT; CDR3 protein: CASSHPESGNTEAFF
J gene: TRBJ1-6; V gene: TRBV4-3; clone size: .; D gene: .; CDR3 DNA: TGCGCCAGCAGCCAAGAATACTGGAGCTCCTATAATTCACCCCTCCACTTT; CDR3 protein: CASSQEYWSSYNSPLHF
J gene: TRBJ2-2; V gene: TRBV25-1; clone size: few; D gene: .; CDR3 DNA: TGTGCCAGCAGTCCGGGGGAGGACACCGGGGAGCTGTTTTTT; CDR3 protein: CASSPGEDTGELFF
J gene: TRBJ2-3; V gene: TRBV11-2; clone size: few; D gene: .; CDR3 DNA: TGTGCCAGCAGCTTACTTGGCCTCTACCGCAGTGGTACGCAGTATTTT; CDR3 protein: CASSLLGLYRSGTQYF
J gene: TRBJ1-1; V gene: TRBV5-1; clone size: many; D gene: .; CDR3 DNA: TGCGCCAGCAGCTTGAGCAGGGGCACTGAAGCTTTCTTT; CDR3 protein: CASSLSRGTEAFF
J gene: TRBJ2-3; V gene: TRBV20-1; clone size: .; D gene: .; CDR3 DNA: TGCAGTGCCACCGCCGCGGGCGGGGGCACAGATACGCAGTATTTT; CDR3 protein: CSATAAGGGTDTQYF
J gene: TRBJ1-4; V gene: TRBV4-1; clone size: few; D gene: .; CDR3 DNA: TGCGCCAGCAGCCCCGTGACGGGGGGTATAGGGAAACTGTTTTTT; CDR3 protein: CASSPVTGGIGKLFF
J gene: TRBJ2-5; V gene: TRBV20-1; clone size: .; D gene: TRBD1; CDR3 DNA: TGCAGTGCTAATACAGGGGGAGAGACCCAGTACTTC; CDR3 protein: CSANTGGETQYF
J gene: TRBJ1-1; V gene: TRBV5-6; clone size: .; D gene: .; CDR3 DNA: TGTGCCAGCAGCCTAGGCCATCCGGGGGGTGAAGCTTTCTTT; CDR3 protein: CASSLGHPGGEAFF
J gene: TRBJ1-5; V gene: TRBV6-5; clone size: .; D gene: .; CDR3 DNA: TGTGCCAGCAAGGGTTCGGAGGGGAGGGGGCCCCAGCATTTT; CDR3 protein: CASKGSEGRGPQHF
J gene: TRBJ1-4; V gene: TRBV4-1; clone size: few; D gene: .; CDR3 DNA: TGCGCCAGCAGCCAAAAGGATGCGGCCCTTAATGAAAAACTGTTTTTT; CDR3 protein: CASSQKDAALNEKLFF
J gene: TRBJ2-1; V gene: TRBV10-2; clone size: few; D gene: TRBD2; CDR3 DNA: TGCGCCAGCGCCAGACTAGCGGGGGGCCAATACAATGAGCAGTTCTTC; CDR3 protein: CASARLAGGQYNEQFF
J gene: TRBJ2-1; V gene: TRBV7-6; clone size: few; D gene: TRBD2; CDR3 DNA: TGTGCCAGCAGCTTAGCGAGCGGGGGAAGCTCCTACAATGAGCAGTTCTTC; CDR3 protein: CASSLASGGSSYNEQFF
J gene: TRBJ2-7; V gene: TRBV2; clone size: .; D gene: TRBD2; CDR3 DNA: TGTGCCAGCCGTAATAGCGGGGCCCTCTCCTACGAGCAGTACTTC; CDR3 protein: CASRNSGALSYEQYF
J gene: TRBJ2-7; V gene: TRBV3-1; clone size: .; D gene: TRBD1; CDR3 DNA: TGTGCCAGCTGCCAGGGGCCACAGGGGGGATACGAGCAGTACTTC; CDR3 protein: CASCQGPQGGYEQYF
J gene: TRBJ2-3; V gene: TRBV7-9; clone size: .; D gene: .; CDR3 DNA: TGTGCCAGCAGCTATATAGATACGCAGTATTTT; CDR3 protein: CASSYIDTQYF
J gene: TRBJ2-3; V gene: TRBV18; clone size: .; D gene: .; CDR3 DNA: TGTGCCAGCTCACCCATGGGGGGCCGCGCAGATACGCAGTATTTT; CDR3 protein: CASSPMGGRADTQYF
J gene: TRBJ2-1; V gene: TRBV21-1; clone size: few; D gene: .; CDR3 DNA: TGTGCCAGCAGCAAAGCGGGGGGGGGATTTCATAATGAGCAGTTCTTC; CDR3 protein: CASSKAGGGFHNEQFF
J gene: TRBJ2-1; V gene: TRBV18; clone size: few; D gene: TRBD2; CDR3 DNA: TGTGCCAGCTCACCGCTAGCGGGGACCCACAATGAGCAGTTCTTC; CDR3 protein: CASSPLAGTHNEQFF
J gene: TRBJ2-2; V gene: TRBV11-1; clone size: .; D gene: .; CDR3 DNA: TGTGCCAGCAGCCCGAAAGGGGCGGGATGGGCGAACACCGGGGAGCTGTTTTTT; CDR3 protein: CASSPKGAGWANTGELFF
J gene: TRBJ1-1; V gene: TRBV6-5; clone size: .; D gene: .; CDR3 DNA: TGTGCCAGCAGTTACTCTGGGGGTAGGAGTTGGACTGAAGCTTTCTTT; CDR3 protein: CASSYSGGRSWTEAFF
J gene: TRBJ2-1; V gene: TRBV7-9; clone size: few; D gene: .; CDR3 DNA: TGTGCCAGCAGCCCGATTGGGGGCCATGAGCAGTTCTTC; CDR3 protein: CASSPIGGHEQFF
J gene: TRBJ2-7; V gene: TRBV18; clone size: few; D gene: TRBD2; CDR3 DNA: TGTGCCAGCTCACCATCCGTCGGGAGGTCCCACGAGCAGTACTTC; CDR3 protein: CASSPSVGRSHEQYF
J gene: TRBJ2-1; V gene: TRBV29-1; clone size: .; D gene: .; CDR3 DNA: TGCAGCGTCCCAGCGGGTCATAGCTCCTACAATGAGCAGTTCTTC; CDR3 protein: CSVPAGHSSYNEQFF
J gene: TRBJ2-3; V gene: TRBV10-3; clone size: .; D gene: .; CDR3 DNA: TGTGCCATCATGGGGGGGGCGGGAGATACGCAGTATTTT; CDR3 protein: CAIMGGAGDTQYF
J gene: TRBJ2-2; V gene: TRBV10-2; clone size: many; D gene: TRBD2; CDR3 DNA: TGCGCCATACTTCCTACGGGGGGGAGCACCGGGGAGCTGTTTTTT; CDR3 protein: CAILPTGGSTGELFF
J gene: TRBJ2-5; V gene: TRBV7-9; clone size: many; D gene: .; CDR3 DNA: TGTGCCAGCAGCCGACAGCCTCAAGAGACCCAGTACTTC; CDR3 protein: CASSRQPQETQYF
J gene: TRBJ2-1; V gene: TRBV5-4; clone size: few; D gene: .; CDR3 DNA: TGTGCCAGCAGCCCGGAGGTCTACAATGAGCAGTTCTTC; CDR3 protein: CASSPEVYNEQFF
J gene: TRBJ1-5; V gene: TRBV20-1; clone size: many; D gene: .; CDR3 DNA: TGCAGTGCCCGAGGGTCGGTAAATCAGCCCCAGCATTTT; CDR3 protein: CSARGSVNQPQHF
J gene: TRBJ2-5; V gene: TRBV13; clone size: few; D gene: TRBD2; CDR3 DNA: TGTGCCAGCAGCCGCGCGTTAACGAGACTAGCGGGGCGGGAGACCCAGTACTTC; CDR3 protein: CASSRALTRLAGRETQYF
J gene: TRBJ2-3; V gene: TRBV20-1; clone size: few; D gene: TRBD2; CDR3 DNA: TGCAGTGCTTCGAGCGGGGGGGCGACAGATACGCAGTATTTT; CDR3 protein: CSASSGGATDTQYF
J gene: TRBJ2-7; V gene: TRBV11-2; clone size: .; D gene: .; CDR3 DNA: TGTGCCAGCAGCCTTGTTTACCTCCCCCCCTACGAGCTGTACTTC; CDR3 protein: CASSLVYLPPYELYF
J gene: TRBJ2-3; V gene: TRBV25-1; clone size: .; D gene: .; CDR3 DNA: TGTGCCAGCAGTGAATACCTTGGTGGGGATACGCAGTATTTT; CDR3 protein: CASSEYLGGDTQYF
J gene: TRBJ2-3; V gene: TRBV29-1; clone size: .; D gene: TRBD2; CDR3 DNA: TGCAGCGGGGGACTAGCGGACACAGATACGCAGTATTTT; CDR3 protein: CSGGLADTDTQYF